The 9 T cell receptor beta chains presented below share a single source sample, sequenced in a study of response to subunit inactivated influenza vaccine. Each CDR3 protein gets one entry after TCRdb re-called the RT-PCR reads with MiXCR. The table includes 800,000 or so distinct CDR3 sequences, about 20% detected once. The specimen was PBMCs from blood, collected roughly 5 days after vaccination. The receptors here all came from a middle-aged man who received an inactivated influenza vaccine.

V is TRBV20-1 and J is TRBJ2-7, with D possibly being TRBD2 (6 bases). Deletions cut 1 base from V and 7 bases from J, with 17 bases between. CDR1 and CDR2 from the germline V gene are DFQATT and SNEGSKA (reference sequence). CDR3 length: 14 amino acids. This CDR3 is CSARGRTGEREQYF. DNA for the CDR3: TGCAGTGCTAGAGGAAGGACGGGGGAGAGGGAGCAGTACTTC.

There are a few counts of this clonotype. The chain joins TRBV24-1 to TRBJ2-2, with 10 bases fitting TRBD2. The germline V gene has CDR1 KGHDR and CDR2 SFDVKD. J lost 5 bases, V lost 6 bases, and 8 bases had no gene match. CDR3 length equals 16 residues. DNA for the CDR3: TGTGCCACCAGTCGGTCCGGGACTAGCGTGACCGGGGAGCTGTTTTTT. Translation gives CATSRSGTSVTGELFF.

The genes are TRBV7-2 and TRBJ2-5; the D gene is possibly TRBD1 (7 bases). CDR3 length equals 14 residues. In germline, CDR1 is SGHTA, CDR2 FQGNSA. The V and J ends lost 4 bases and 5 bases respectively, with 14 bases between them. CDR3 DNA sequence: TGTGCCAGCAGCTCTACAGGGGCGGGGGAGACCCAGTACTTC. It specifies CASSSTGAGETQYF.

This clonotype was picked up a small number of times. This sequence joins TRBV12-5 and TRBJ2-5; a weak D match, TRBD1 (7 bases). V was pared by 0 bases and J by 3 bases, with 14 bases between. The CDR3 covers 16 residues. Germline V CDR1 and CDR2: LGHNT, FRNRAP. The CDR3 DNA follows: TGTGCTAGTGGTTTGGTACTTGGAGGGACAGAAGAGACCCAGTACTTC. Translation gives CASGLVLGGTEETQYF.

The table lists this clonotype with a few counts. V usage is TRBV12-5 and J usage is TRBJ1-5; D unclear. V lost 7 bases and J lost 8, with 15 bases in between. Germline-derived CDR1 and CDR2 are LGHNT and FRNRAP. This CDR3 has 13 residues. Here the CDR3 DNA reads TGTGCTAGTGCTGTGACACCGCGGGAGCCCCAGCATTTT. Translated: CASAVTPREPQHF.

CDR3: CSAREAKVTDTQYF. The CDR3 DNA reads TGCAGTGCTAGAGAAGCTAAGGTCACAGATACGCAGTATTTT. The rearrangement links TRBV20-1 to TRBJ2-3; no clear D gene. From germline, CDR1 is DFQATT and CDR2 SNEGSKA (reference sequence). The CDR3 has 14 amino acids. V lost 0 bases to trimming and J lost 2 bases, with 9 bases between them.

V is TRBV5-6 and J is TRBJ2-7, with 7 bases aligning to TRBD1. Unmatched junction bases numbered 5, after V lost 0 bases and J lost 2 bases. CDR1 and CDR2 from the germline V gene are SGHDT and YYEEEE. The CDR3 is made up of 15 amino acids. CDR3: CASSLARQGPYEQYF. The DNA for the CDR3 is TGTGCCAGCAGCTTGGCCAGACAGGGCCCCTACGAGCAGTACTTC.

This chain links TRBV21-1 with TRBJ2-5; the table's D call, TRBD1, was not checked against the DNA. TRBV21-1 is a pseudogene locus. The CDR3 extends over 15 amino acids. The CDR3 is CASSKDNRGCETQYF. CDR3 DNA: TGTGCCAGCAGCAAAGATAACAGGGGCTGCGAGACCCAGTACTTC.

This clonotype was seen repeatedly, ten times or more. The chain joins TRBV5-1 to TRBJ1-6, with D perhaps matching TRBD1 (5 bases). Germline assignment: CDR1 SGHRS and CDR2 YFSETQ. Trimming cost V 1 base and J 7 bases, with 15 bases left between them. This CDR3 has 16 amino acids. In nucleotides, the CDR3 is TGCGCCAGCAGCTTGCACCGGGGCAAGGGGAATTCACCCCTCCACTTT. Translation gives CASSLHRGKGNSPLHF.